This passage covers 26 T cell receptor beta chains from one sample sequenced in a study of T cell responses to AZD1222 COVID-19 vaccine. Using immunoSEQ multiplex PCR, the repertoire was profiled, and TCRdb retains in-frame clones only, with some absent. In the table there are about 120,000 clones, approximately 91% of which are singletons. Material: peripheral blood, obtained on day 0 of AZD1222 vaccination. These TCRs come from an adult in good health.

The rearrangement links TRBV28 to TRBJ2-1; D is possibly TRBD2 (5 bases). V dropped 3 bases and J dropped 14 bases, with 14 bases sitting between them. This CDR3 is 12 amino acids long. CDR1 and CDR2 from the germline V gene are MDHEN and SYDVKM. The CDR3 spells CASSFGRESKFF. For the CDR3, the DNA is TGTGCCAGCAGTTTCGGCCGGGAATCTAAGTTCTTC. The full variable domain, rest sourced from reference TRBV28 and TRBJ2-1, is DVKVTQSSRYLVKRTGEKVFLECVQDMDHENMFWYRQDPGLGLRLIYFSYDVKMKEKGDIPEGYSVSREKKERFSLILESASTNQTSMYLCASSFGRESKFFGPGTRLTVL.

DNA for the CDR3: TGTGCCAGCACAGGGGGCGTAGAGCCCCAGCATTTT. Protein: CASTGGVEPQHF. V gene TRBV28 combines with J gene TRBJ1-5, with 8 bases identical to TRBD1. CDR3 length equals 12 residues. Per the germline V gene, CDR1 is MDHEN and CDR2 is SYDVKM. With 7 bases clipped from V and 8 bases from J, the junction kept 4 bases outside the gene matches.

CDR3 DNA: TGTGCCTGGAGTTGGGGACAGAGAAATCAGCCCCAGCATTTT. Its protein product is CAWSWGQRNQPQHF. This chain uses TRBV30 with TRBJ1-5; 7 nucleotides line up with TRBD1. Germline CDR1 is GTSNPN and CDR2 is SVGIG (reference sequence). The CDR3 has 14 amino acids. V lost 2 bases and J lost 4; bases outside the gene matches: 5.

This chain links TRBV28 with TRBJ1-5; a possible D gene is TRBD1 (5 bases). With 6 bases removed from V and 9 bases from J, the gap between germline ends came to 21 bases. This CDR3 contains 15 residues. Germline CDR1 is MDHEN and CDR2 is SYDVKM. DNA of the CDR3: TGTGCCAGCAGGTCTCCTGCGGGGACCGTATCGCCCCAGCATTTT. This translates into CASRSPAGTVSPQHF.

The rearrangement joins TRBV7-9 to TRBJ1-1; no reliable D call. The V and J ends lost 2 bases and 4 bases respectively, with 8 bases between them. The CDR3 is made up of 13 amino acids. Germline V gives CDR1 SEHNR, CDR2 FQNEAQ (reference sequence). This chain's CDR3 is CASSLMPLTEAFF. For the CDR3, the DNA is TGTGCCAGCAGCTTAATGCCCCTCACTGAAGCTTTCTTT.

This clone turned up a few times. J is TRBJ2-5 and V is TRBV4-1; TRBD1 matches 8 bases. The CDR3 extends over 17 amino acids. Germline assignment: CDR1 MGHRA and CDR2 YSYEKL. J lost 5 bases, V lost 0 bases, and 11 bases had no gene match. CDR3: CASSQDTDRGPTETQYF. DNA for the CDR3: TGCGCCAGCAGCCAAGACACTGACAGGGGCCCTACGGAGACCCAGTACTTC.

The chain couples TRBV4-2 to TRBJ2-7; a possible D gene is TRBD2 (6 bases). This CDR3 region has 17 residues. V lost 0 bases and J lost 0, with 15 bases in between. Germline V gene sequence: CDR1 LGHNA, CDR2 YNFKEQ. The CDR3 DNA sequence: TGTGCCAGCAGCCAAGATGAGAGACTAGGGCCCTCCTACGAGCAGTACTTC. Amino acid sequence: CASSQDERLGPSYEQYF.

The chain uses TRBV6-6 and TRBJ1-2, with 7 bases lining up with TRBD1. The CDR3 extends over 13 amino acids. Germline CDR1 and CDR2: MNHNY and SVGAGI (reference sequence). V lost 0 bases and J lost 8; bases outside the gene matches: 3. The CDR3 DNA follows: TGTGCCAGCAGTTACTCCAGGGGGATAGGCTACACCTTC. It translates to CASSYSRGIGYTF.

The chain has TRBV5-1 and TRBJ2-3; 9 positions match TRBD1. The CDR3 length is 17 residues. The V gene end was trimmed by 3 bases and the J gene end by 4 bases; junction bases not matched to a gene: 12. From germline, CDR1 is SGHRS and CDR2 YFSETQ. The CDR3 DNA reads TGCGCCAGCAGCTACTCCCCCCGGACAGGGGCCGCAGATACGCAGTATTTT. Amino acids: CASSYSPRTGAADTQYF.

This clone was seen just once. This rearrangement joins TRBV5-1 to TRBJ1-2; D is uncertain. The V gene lost 6 bases and the J gene lost 5 bases, with 14 bases spanning the gap. The germline V gene has CDR1 SGHRS and CDR2 YFSETQ. The CDR3 runs to 13 residues. The CDR3 DNA sequence: TGCGCCAGCACCACGCCTGCGGGTTATGGCTACACCTTC. This gives the protein CASTTPAGYGYTF. The complete variable domain, with remaining parts taken from reference TRBV5-1 and TRBJ1-2, reads KAGVTQTPRYLIKTRGQQVTLSCSPISGHRSVSWYQQTPGQGLQFLFEYFSETQRNKGNFPGRFSGRQFSNSRSEMNVSTLELGDSALYLCASTTPAGYGYTFGSGTRLTVV.

This chain joins TRBV28 and TRBJ1-4; TRBD1 matches at 7 bases. This CDR3 comprises 17 residues. The trim removed 6 bases at V and 0 bases at J, leaving 10 bases unmatched. From germline, CDR1 is MDHEN and CDR2 SYDVKM. The CDR3 DNA follows: TGTGCCAGCAGCCATGGGACAGCACCTGCAACTAATGAAAAACTGTTTTTT. Amino acid sequence: CASSHGTAPATNEKLFF. The entire variable domain, with the rest obtained from reference TRBV28 and TRBJ1-4, is as follows: DVKVTQSSRYLVKRTGEKVFLECVQDMDHENMFWYRQDPGLGLRLIYFSYDVKMKEKGDIPEGYSVSREKKERFSLILESASTNQTSMYLCASSHGTAPATNEKLFFGSGTQLSVL.

This chain links TRBV30 with TRBJ2-2; TRBD2 matches at 10 bases. The CDR3 consists of 19 residues. J lost 4 bases, V lost 0 bases, and 14 bases had no gene match. Germline V gene sequence: CDR1 GTSNPN, CDR2 SVGIG (reference sequence). The CDR3, as DNA: TGTGCCTGGAGTGTAGGAAGTAGCGGGAGGACCCCGGGCACCGGGGAGCTGTTTTTT. Translating gives CAWSVGSSGRTPGTGELFF.

The V and J genes are TRBV19 and TRBJ1-3; D gene unclear. V lost 6 bases and J 4 bases, leaving 13 bases between the germline ends. The CDR3 runs to 14 residues. Germline assignment: CDR1 LNHDA and CDR2 SQIVND (reference sequence). The CDR3 loop is CASRDPTLGNTIYF. CDR3 coding DNA: TGTGCCAGTAGGGACCCGACCCTCGGAAACACCATATATTTT.

V gene TRBV27 combines with J gene TRBJ1-5; D might be TRBD1 (5 bases). CDR1 and CDR2 (germline): MNHEY, SMNVEV (reference sequence). Between the trimmed V and J ends, which lost 7 bases and 3 bases, there was a span of 19 bases. The CDR3 sequence is 16 residues long. DNA for the CDR3: TGTGCCAGCAAGGGTCCCCAGGGCCGGAACAATCAGCCCCAGCATTTT. This encodes CASKGPQGRNNQPQHF.

The chain couples TRBV29-1 to TRBJ2-1; D is unresolved. CDR1 and CDR2 (germline): SQVTM, ANQGSEA. The CDR3 loop spans 12 amino acids. Trimming pared 2 bases from V and 10 bases from J, leaving 12 bases between. The CDR3 protein is CSVERWRKEQFF. The CDR3, as DNA: TGCAGCGTTGAAAGATGGCGAAAGGAGCAGTTCTTC.

V and J are TRBV6-5 and TRBJ1-2; D unresolved. The CDR3 is 14 amino acids. Germline values: CDR1 MNHEY, CDR2 SVGAGI. V was trimmed by 0 bases and J by 2 bases, leaving 7 bases between them. The DNA of the CDR3 is TGTGCCAGCAGTTACTCGCCCGGGAACTATGGCTACACCTTC. Translating gives CASSYSPGNYGYTF.

The genes are TRBV4-1 and TRBJ2-1, with D possibly being TRBD2 (6 bases). Trimming cost V 1 base and J 9 bases, with 16 bases left between them. Germline V gene data show CDR1 as MGHRA and CDR2 as YSYEKL. The CDR3 is 15 amino acids. The CDR3 bases are TGCGCCAGCAGCCAAGTAGCGGTAGGGATCGGTGAGCAGTTCTTC. This sequence encodes CASSQVAVGIGEQFF.

This sequence joins TRBV4-1 and TRBJ2-3; unclear D gene. Germline-derived CDR1 and CDR2 are MGHRA and YSYEKL. Trimming removed 4 bases from V and 1 base from J, with 6 bases in between. The CDR3 runs 13 residues. The CDR3 here is CASSLLGTDTQYF. CDR3 DNA: TGCGCCAGCAGCCTGCTGGGCACAGATACGCAGTATTTT.

The chain is built from TRBV7-9 and TRBJ2-7; D may be TRBD1 or TRBD2 (5 bases each). This CDR3 is built from 13 residues. The V and J ends lost 1 base and 2 bases respectively, with 6 bases between them. Germline-derived CDR1 and CDR2 are SEHNR and FQNEAQ (reference sequence). CDR3 nucleotides: TGTGCCAGCAGCTTAGGGGGGACCTACGAGCAGTACTTC. Protein: CASSLGGTYEQYF.

The V call is TRBV2, the J call TRBJ2-2; D perhaps matches TRBD2 (5 bases). In germline, CDR1 is SNHLY, CDR2 FYNNEI. This CDR3 is 16 amino acids long. The V gene lost 6 bases and the J gene lost 7 bases, with 21 bases spanning the gap. The DNA of the CDR3 is TGTGCCAGCAGGAAAGAGGCTAGCAGTGCTGGCGGGGAGCTGTTTTTT. The encoded protein is CASRKEASSAGGELFF.

The chain employs TRBV6-1 and TRBJ2-5; either TRBD1 or TRBD2 may supply D (5 bases each). The CDR3 has 14 residues. With 0 bases removed from V and 5 bases from J, the gap between germline ends came to 10 bases. CDR1 is MNHNS and CDR2 is SASEGT in the germline V gene. The CDR3, as DNA: TGTGCCAGCAGTGAAGCGTGGGGCGGGGAGACCCAGTACTTC. Encoded protein: CASSEAWGGETQYF.

The chain carries TRBV6-5 and TRBJ1-2, with TRBD1 matching over 7 bases. V trimming: 7 bases; J trimming: 6 bases; junction bases outside the gene matches: 8. CDR1 MNHEY and CDR2 SVGAGI come from the germline V gene. The length of the CDR3 is 13 residues. In DNA form, the CDR3 reads TGTGCCAGCACCCGACAGGGTACCAATGGCTACACCTTC. This codes for CASTRQGTNGYTF.

V usage is TRBV6-5 and J usage is TRBJ2-2; 8 positions match TRBD2. Unmatched junction bases numbered 4, after V lost 5 bases and J lost 2 bases. The CDR3 covers 15 residues. Germline V lookup: CDR1 MNHEY, CDR2 SVGAGI. CDR3 sequence reads: CASSPGRANTGELFF. For the CDR3, the DNA is TGTGCCAGCAGTCCCGGGAGGGCCAACACCGGGGAGCTGTTTTTT.

This rearrangement joins TRBV6-5 to TRBJ2-7; maybe TRBD2 (7 bases). Trimming removed 0 bases from V and 6 bases from J, with 12 bases in between. CDR3 size: 14 residues. Germline lookup yields CDR1 MNHEY and CDR2 SVGAGI. The CDR3 spells CASSYSGGAPEQYF. The CDR3 DNA reads TGTGCCAGCAGTTACTCTGGGGGGGCGCCCGAGCAGTACTTC.

This chain connects TRBV27 to TRBJ2-3; 8 bases map to TRBD2. Germline values: CDR1 MNHEY, CDR2 SMNVEV (reference sequence). The CDR3 is made up of 17 amino acids. After removal of 2 bases from V and 2 bases from J, the junction contained 9 bases not matched to a gene. For the CDR3, the DNA is TGTGCCAGCAGTTTAGGGGGGACTAGGGCCTCCACAGATACGCAGTATTTT. Its protein product is CASSLGGTRASTDTQYF.

The chain employs TRBV3-1 (or the pseudogene TRBV3-2) and TRBJ2-4; D might be TRBD2 (6 bases). V lost 5 bases and J lost 1, with 9 bases in between. The CDR3 length is 14 residues. The germline V gene encodes CDR1 LGHDT and CDR2 YNNKEL (reference sequence). This CDR3 reads CASSFGGAKNIQYF. CDR3 nucleotides: TGTGCCAGCAGCTTCGGGGGTGCCAAAAACATTCAGTACTTC.